Below, one TCR beta chain is given with its context. This sample is drawn from a study of blood T cell repertoires in COVID-19. Overall study context: Italy, Spain and the United States were the sources of the convalescent and acute COVID-19 samples.

Per the original data handling: Researchers report that nucleated cell counts were estimated from reference gene primer amplification. Here immunoSEQ multiplex PCR was the method, and the copy in TCRdb shows in-frame clones only, minus some. V and J calls and clone size are given by that table; D and trimming were obtained from the DNA. This table has fewer than 350,000 clones, 75% to 90% appearing once. This CDR3 comprises 13 residues. V was clipped by 4 bases and J by 8 bases, with 11 bases between them. Germline loops: CDR1 LGHDT, CDR2 YNNKEL (reference sequence). Source material: peripheral blood. This sequence originates from a woman in her twenties or thirties who had recovered from COVID-19. V gene TRBV3-1 (or the pseudogene TRBV3-2) combines with J gene TRBJ2-2; D gene unclear. CDR3 DNA: TGTGCCAGCAGCCTCAGGTTATCGGGGGAGCTGTTTTTT. It encodes CASSLRLSGELFF.